This T cell receptor (beta chain) was observed in a study of human T cells and chemical hapten exposure. As to time point: pre-sensitization, week 0. Treatment specified: therapeutic diphenylcyclopropenone sensitization with weekly scalp DPC. In TCRdb, the RACE reads were re-called with MiXCR into one record per CDR3 protein. The repertoire holds about 80,000 distinct CDR3 sequences, with 11% to 15% as singletons. Trimming took off 0 bases at V and 6 bases at J, with 8 bases between the two ends. Germline lookup yields CDR1 LGHNA and CDR2 YNFKEQ. This CDR3 is 14 amino acids long. The table lists this clonotype with many counts.

The V gene is TRBV4-2, the J gene TRBJ2-2; D is undetermined. The sequence came from a woman aged 45 to 65 with alopecia areata. Some clones in this sample may be carry-over from other donors' samples. The sequences come from whole blood, collected in connection with sensitization to the hapten diphenylcyclopropenone (DPC). The CDR3 nucleotides read TGTGCCAGCAGCCAAGACGAACTTTCCGGGGAGCTGTTTTTT. Protein product: CASSQDELSGELFF.